The clone carrying this TCR beta chain occurred once. What it recognizes is unknown. At the DNA level, this CDR3 is encoded by other sequences in the same sample as well. The naive CD8 fraction comprised CD45RO-negative cells positively selected for CCR7 and excluded terminally differentiated effector memory CD45RA+ cells. Germline trimming cut 4 bases from V and 8 bases from J; bases unmatched to any gene: 6. Germline V gives CDR1 MNHEY, CDR2 SVGAGI. The CDR3 length is 14 residues. Repertoires were generated with immunoSEQ multiplex PCR, while TCRdb's copy carries only in-frame clones and drops some. This table has around 2.1 million clones, 85% to 95% appearing once. This entry comes from a study of shared clonotypes between healthy human individuals. Study details: The study used three CD4 naive, three CD4 memory, two CD8 naive and one CD8 memory plate per donor.

Overall study results and limits: Incompleteness in sorted-subset sequencing, despite large depth, was shown by rarefaction. Generation probabilities were higher for clonotypes shared across all four sorted-subset donors than for unshared ones.

Source material: naive CD8+ T cells from PBMCs. The TCR originated in a man younger than 35 in good health. Some clones in this sample may be carry-over from other donors' samples. The chain links TRBV6-5 to TRBJ2-1; TRBD1 matches at 9 bases. The CDR3 loop reads CASSLGQGGDEQFF. CDR3 coding DNA: TGTGCCAGCAGTTTGGGACAGGGCGGTGATGAGCAGTTCTTC.